These T cell receptor beta chains were read from a single sample in a study of blood T cell repertoires in COVID-19. Using immunoSEQ multiplex PCR, the repertoire was profiled, and TCRdb retains in-frame clones only, with some absent. The sample carries tens of thousands of clones, less than 85% recorded once. The specimen sequenced was peripheral blood. Source of these receptors: a man between 65 and 79 years old with active or convalescent COVID-19. Both conserved end residues are part of each CDR3. The D gene is left open where the match is weak. Clone size is stated in some rows and not others, as once, few, many or a class when expanded.

j_call | clone_size | v_call | d_call | cdr3_aa | cdr3_nt
TRBJ2-7 | - | TRBV7-9 | TRBD1 | CASSLEGDRTYEQYF | TGTGCCAGCAGCTTAGAAGGGGACAGAACCTACGAGCAGTACTTC
TRBJ1-5 | few | TRBV10-3 | - | CAISESMAGLQPQHF | TGTGCCATCAGTGAGTCGATGGCAGGGCTCCAGCCCCAGCATTTT
TRBJ1-1 | - | TRBV19 | TRBD1 | CASSRDRNTEAFF | TGTGCCAGTAGTAGGGACAGGAACACTGAAGCTTTCTTT
TRBJ2-3 | - | TRBV5-4 | TRBD1 | CASSLRQGRGDTQYF | TGTGCCAGCAGCTTGCGACAGGGACGGGGAGATACGCAGTATTTT
TRBJ1-2 | few | TRBV6-1 | TRBD1 | CASSETGLYGYTF | TGTGCCAGCAGTGAGACAGGGCTCTATGGCTACACCTTC
TRBJ2-3 | - | TRBV29-1 | - | CSVVQLSTDTQYF | TGCAGCGTTGTACAGTTGAGCACAGATACGCAGTATTTT
TRBJ1-3 | - | TRBV9 | - | CASSVDDRPNSGNTIYF | TGTGCCAGCAGCGTAGATGACAGGCCAAACTCTGGAAACACCATATATTTT
TRBJ1-6 | - | TRBV30 | - | CAWSRNSPLHF | TGTGCCTGGAGTCGGAATTCACCCCTCCACTTT
TRBJ1-6 | - | TRBV6-6 | - | CASSSSNSPLHF | TGTGCCAGCAGTTCCAGTAATTCACCCCTCCACTTT
TRBJ1-4 | - | TRBV6-5 | TRBD1 | CASSYWSGGGEKLFF | TGTGCCAGCAGTTACTGGTCAGGGGGAGGAGAAAAACTGTTTTTT
TRBJ2-2 | - | TRBV12-3/TRBV12-4 | TRBD2 | CASRLADTGELFF | TGTGCCAGCAGACTAGCGGACACCGGGGAGCTGTTTTTT
TRBJ2-5 | - | TRBV28 | - | CASSLGGSQETQYF | TGTGCCAGCAGTTTAGGAGGGAGCCAAGAGACCCAGTACTTC
TRBJ1-2 | - | TRBV9 | TRBD1 | CASSDRQGGTIPYGYTF | TGTGCCAGCAGCGATCGACAGGGGGGAACCATTCCTTATGGCTACACCTTC
TRBJ1-3 | - | TRBV6-5 | TRBD1 | CASTLQGVGGNTIYF | TGTGCCAGCACTCTACAGGGGGTCGGGGGAAACACCATATATTTT
TRBJ1-2 | few | TRBV11-2 | TRBD1 | CASGPGTGSGYTF | TGTGCCAGCGGTCCCGGGACAGGGAGCGGCTACACCTTC
TRBJ2-7 | - | TRBV23-1 | TRBD1 | CASSQWDRRYEQYF | TGCGCCAGCAGTCAATGGGACAGACGCTACGAGCAGTACTTC
TRBJ2-4 | - | TRBV18 | - | CASSPQGGAKNIQYF | TGTGCCAGCTCACCACAGGGAGGAGCCAAAAACATTCAGTACTTC
TRBJ2-7 | few | TRBV29-1 | - | CSARSGTLSYEQYF | TGCAGCGCTAGATCCGGGACACTATCCTACGAGCAGTACTTC
TRBJ2-7 | - | TRBV5-5 | - | CASSIYRQGGEQYF | TGTGCCAGCAGCATATATAGGCAGGGGGGCGAGCAGTACTTC
TRBJ1-3 | - | TRBV5-1 | TRBD1 | CASTDRGLAGNTIYF | TGCGCCAGCACCGACAGGGGGCTCGCTGGAAACACCATATATTTT
TRBJ1-4 | once | TRBV19 | - | CASSLRQPRQLELFF | TGTGCCAGTAGTCTACGACAGCCTCGGCAGTTGGAACTGTTTTTT
TRBJ2-7 | - | TRBV12-3/TRBV12-4 | - | CASSRAWEQYF | TGTGCCAGCAGCCGCGCCTGGGAGCAGTACTTC
TRBJ2-1 | - | TRBV4-2 | - | CASSQGQGVYNEQFF | TGTGCCAGCAGCCAAGGTCAGGGTGTCTACAATGAGCAGTTCTTC
TRBJ2-1 | - | TRBV6-5 | TRBD1 | CASKPGQENNEQFF | TGTGCCAGCAAACCGGGACAGGAAAACAATGAGCAGTTCTTC
TRBJ1-6 | - | TRBV2 | - | CASSVTGVASPLHF | TGTGCCAGCAGTGTAACGGGGGTCGCTTCACCCCTCCACTTT
TRBJ2-5 | - | TRBV5-1 | TRBD1 | CASSLAVDRSKETQYF | TGCGCCAGCAGCTTGGCCGTGGACAGGTCAAAAGAGACCCAGTACTTC
TRBJ1-5 | few | TRBV2 | TRBD1 | CASSVRGQGDQPQHF | TGTGCCAGCAGTGTTCGGGGACAGGGTGATCAGCCCCAGCATTTT
TRBJ1-2 | - | TRBV19 | TRBD1 | CASSNRGWGYTF | TGTGCCAGTAGCAACAGGGGTTGGGGCTACACCTTC
TRBJ2-3 | - | TRBV28 | TRBD2 | CASSLSQLAGADTQYF | TGTGCCAGCAGCTTAAGTCAACTAGCGGGGGCAGATACGCAGTATTTT
TRBJ2-1 | medium-sized | TRBV2 | TRBD2 | CASSETSGGPSYNEQFF | TGTGCCAGCAGTGAGACCAGCGGGGGTCCGTCCTACAATGAGCAGTTCTTC
TRBJ2-5 | once | TRBV30 | - | CAWRTAVETQYF | TGTGCCTGGAGGACAGCAGTGGAGACCCAGTACTTC
TRBJ2-7 | - | TRBV7-2 | TRBD1 | CASSGTTGTGSSYEQYF | TGTGCCAGCAGCGGCACAACCGGGACAGGGAGCTCCTACGAGCAGTACTTC
TRBJ2-3 | - | TRBV15 | TRBD2 | CATSRVYGGRTDTQYF | TGTGCCACCAGCAGAGTATACGGGGGGAGAACAGATACGCAGTATTTT
TRBJ2-3 | - | TRBV11-3 | TRBD1 | CASSFAGTGGAEQYF | TGTGCCAGCAGCTTCGCCGGGACAGGGGGCGCAGAGCAGTATTTT
TRBJ1-6 | few | TRBV2 | - | CASSPGNNSPLHF | TGTGCCAGCAGTCCAGGGAATAATTCACCCCTCCACTTT
TRBJ1-2 | - | TRBV28 | - | CASSLSHAGSRGYTF | TGTGCCAGCAGTTTATCGCATGCAGGGTCGAGAGGCTACACCTTC
TRBJ2-1 | - | TRBV2 | TRBD1 | CASSFRGSEQFF | TGTGCCAGCAGTTTCAGGGGGAGCGAGCAGTTCTTC
TRBJ1-1 | - | TRBV10-1 | - | CASSESTHREAFF | TGCGCCAGCAGTGAGTCGACTCACCGCGAGGCTTTCTTT
TRBJ1-1 | - | TRBV29-1 | - | CSGDDGSAFF | TGCAGCGGGGACGACGGGTCTGCTTTCTTT
TRBJ1-4 | - | TRBV5-4 | - | CASSFSGQGHGKLFF | TGTGCCAGCAGCTTCTCAGGACAAGGCCACGGAAAACTGTTTTTT
TRBJ2-1 | - | TRBV18 | TRBD2 | CASSALAENEQFF | TGTGCCAGCTCAGCTCTAGCGGAGAATGAGCAGTTCTTC
TRBJ2-7 | - | TRBV5-4 | - | CASSLDAAGEQYF | TGTGCCAGCAGCTTGGACGCCGCGGGAGAGCAGTACTTC
TRBJ1-2 | few | TRBV4-1 | - | CASSQPPRGTLGRGYTF | TGCGCCAGCAGCCAACCCCCTCGCGGCACCTTGGGGAGAGGCTACACCTTC
TRBJ1-3 | once | TRBV5-1 | TRBD1 | CASSRTGEAGNTIYF | TGCGCCAGCAGCCGGACAGGGGAGGCTGGAAACACCATATATTTT
TRBJ2-2 | - | TRBV23-1 | TRBD2 | CASSQSNLAGTTGELFF | TGCGCCAGCAGTCAATCTAACCTAGCGGGGACCACCGGGGAGCTGTTTTTT
TRBJ1-2 | once | TRBV19 | - | CASSLAGANYGYTF | TGTGCCAGTAGCCTCGCGGGGGCGAACTATGGCTACACCTTC
TRBJ1-1 | - | TRBV30 | TRBD1 | CAWRSSRQGWSTEAFF | TGTGCCTGGAGAAGTTCCCGACAGGGCTGGAGCACTGAAGCTTTCTTT
TRBJ1-1 | - | TRBV3-1/TRBV3-2 | TRBD1 | CASSQRDRLLTEAFF | TGTGCCAGCAGCCAAAGGGACAGACTGCTCACTGAAGCTTTCTTT
TRBJ1-3 | - | TRBV6-5 | TRBD1 | CASRKQGSGNTIYF | TGTGCCAGCAGGAAACAGGGGTCCGGAAACACCATATATTTT
TRBJ1-2 | - | TRBV4-1 | - | CASSQVGVGAGGYTF | TGCGCCAGCAGCCAAGTTGGGGTGGGGGCTGGGGGCTACACCTTC
TRBJ1-1 | - | TRBV29-1 | - | CSVAPDSQNTEAFF | TGCAGCGTCGCCCCAGACAGCCAGAACACTGAAGCTTTCTTT
TRBJ2-3 | - | TRBV5-1 | - | CASSSRGDTQYF | TGCGCCAGCAGCTCCCGAGGGGATACGCAGTATTTT
TRBJ1-2 | - | TRBV2 | - | CASSRSGKDGYTF | TGTGCCAGCAGTCGGTCAGGGAAGGATGGCTACACCTTC
TRBJ2-1 | once | TRBV7-8 | - | CASSPQGSINEQFF | TGTGCCAGCAGCCCTCAGGGGTCTATCAATGAGCAGTTCTTC
TRBJ1-1 | - | TRBV11-2 | TRBD1 | CASSPDRGRDTEAFF | TGTGCCAGCAGTCCGGACAGGGGGCGGGACACTGAAGCTTTCTTT
TRBJ2-1 | - | TRBV29-1 | TRBD2 | CSAGLAGIYNEQFF | TGCAGCGCCGGACTAGCGGGGATCTACAATGAGCAGTTCTTC
TRBJ2-1 | - | TRBV24-1 | TRBD2 | CATSHPSGDNEQFF | TGTGCCACCAGTCATCCTAGCGGGGACAATGAGCAGTTCTTC